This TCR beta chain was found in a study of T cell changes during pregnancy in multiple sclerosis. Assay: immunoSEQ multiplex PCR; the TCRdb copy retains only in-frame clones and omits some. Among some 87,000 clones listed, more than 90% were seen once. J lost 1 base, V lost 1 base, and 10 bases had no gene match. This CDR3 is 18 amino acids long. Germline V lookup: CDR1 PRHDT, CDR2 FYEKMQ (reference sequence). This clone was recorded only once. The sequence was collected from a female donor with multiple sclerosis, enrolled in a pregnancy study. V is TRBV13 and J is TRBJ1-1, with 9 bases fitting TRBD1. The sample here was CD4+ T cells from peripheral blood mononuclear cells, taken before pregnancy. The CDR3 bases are TGTGCCAGCAGCTTAGTTACAGGGGGCTCCGGAGGGAACACTGAAGCTTTCTTT. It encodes CASSLVTGGSGGNTEAFF.